These 4 T cell receptor beta chains were all obtained from the same sample, sequenced in a study of blood T cell repertoires in COVID-19. The data were produced by immunoSEQ multiplex PCR, yet TCRdb's version contains in-frame clones alone and is incomplete. The table records about 89,000 clones, over 65% of them present only once. Material for sequencing was peripheral blood. Receptors were obtained from a human donor in a cohort sampled during active COVID-19.

This chain links TRBV7-2 with TRBJ2-2, with D possibly being TRBD1 (5 bases). Germline CDR1 and CDR2: SGHTA and FQGNSA. The CDR3 spans 14 residues. Trimming pared 7 bases from V and 4 bases from J, leaving 13 bases between. CDR3 residues: CASIVQGGTGELFF. Written as DNA, the CDR3 is TGTGCCAGCATTGTCCAGGGCGGCACCGGGGAGCTGTTTTTT.

The rearrangement joins TRBV28 to TRBJ2-3; 10 positions match TRBD2. V trimming: 1 base; J trimming: 1 base; junction bases outside the gene matches: 5. Germline CDR1 is MDHEN and CDR2 is SYDVKM. CDR3 length: 17 residues. The CDR3 is CASSLSHGLAGTDTQYF. Written as DNA, the CDR3 is TGTGCCAGCAGTTTATCGCACGGACTAGCGGGCACAGATACGCAGTATTTT.

The chain couples TRBV11-2 to TRBJ2-1; 8 nucleotides match TRBD2. Trimming at V came to 1 base and at J to 9 bases, leaving 2 bases not matched to a gene. The CDR3 spans 13 residues. Germline CDR1 reads SGHAT; CDR2 reads FQNNGV. The CDR3 reads CASSLAGGFEQFF. CDR3 sequence (DNA): TGTGCCAGCAGCTTAGCGGGAGGGTTTGAGCAGTTCTTC.

This clone showed up just once. The V and J genes are TRBV2 and TRBJ2-1; TRBD1 matches 9 bases. V was clipped by 11 bases and J by 4 bases; unmatched bases: 24. Per germline, CDR1 SNHLY and CDR2 FYNNEI. There are 19 residues in the CDR3. The CDR3 nucleotides read TGTGCCGGCGTTGACTCCCCATCCGCACAGGGGGCCCCTTACAATGAGCAGTTCTTC. Translated: CAGVDSPSAQGAPYNEQFF.